The sequence of this T cell receptor (beta chain) was determined in a study of blood T cell repertoires in COVID-19. Study context: The United States, Italy and Spain supplied acute and convalescent COVID-19 samples. Sources were T cells, B-cell-depleted T cells, or PBMCs; the material itself was cDNA or gDNA.

Germline CDR1 and CDR2: LNHDA and SQIVND (reference sequence). This CDR3 region has 15 residues. With 3 bases clipped from V and 5 bases from J, the junction kept 7 bases outside the gene matches. As handled by the study authors: Quantification of nucleated cells was approximated via reference gene primer amplification. Measured with immunoSEQ multiplex PCR; TCRdb has only the in-frame clones, and not every one. Clone size and the V and J calls come from that table; the DNA yielded D and trimming. The sample lists around 78,000 clones; around nine tenths were seen once. The source material was peripheral blood. This TCR derives from a woman in her sixties or seventies with acute or convalescent COVID-19. V gene TRBV19 combines with J gene TRBJ2-5; 9 bases line up with TRBD1. The CDR3 is CASSMGGTGFETQYF. The CDR3 nucleotides are TGTGCCAGTAGTATGGGAGGGACAGGGTTCGAGACCCAGTACTTC.